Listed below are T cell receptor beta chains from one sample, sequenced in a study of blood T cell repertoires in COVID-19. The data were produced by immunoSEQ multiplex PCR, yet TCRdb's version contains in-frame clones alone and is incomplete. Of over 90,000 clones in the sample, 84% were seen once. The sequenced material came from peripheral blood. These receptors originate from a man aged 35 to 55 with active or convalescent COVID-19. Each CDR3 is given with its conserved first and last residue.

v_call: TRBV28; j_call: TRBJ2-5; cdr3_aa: CASSPGTGKQETQYF
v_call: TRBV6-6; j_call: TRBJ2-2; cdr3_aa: CASSYAGGSGELFF
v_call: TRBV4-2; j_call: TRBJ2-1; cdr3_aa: CASSQEPGAYNEQFF
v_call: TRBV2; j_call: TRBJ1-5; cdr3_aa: CASSESDRVRPQHF
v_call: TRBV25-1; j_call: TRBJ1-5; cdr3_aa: CASSDGAGGQPQHF
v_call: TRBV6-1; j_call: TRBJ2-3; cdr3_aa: CASSEDSGGADTQYF
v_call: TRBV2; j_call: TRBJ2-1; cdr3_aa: CASSSGQGYYNEQFF
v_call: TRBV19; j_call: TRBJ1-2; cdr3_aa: CASSTRQGLTNYGYTF
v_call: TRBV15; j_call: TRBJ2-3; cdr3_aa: CATSTYGQAGTDTQYF
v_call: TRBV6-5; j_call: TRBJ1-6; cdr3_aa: CASSSRQTSYNSPLHF
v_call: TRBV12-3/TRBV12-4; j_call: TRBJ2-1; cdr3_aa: CASTSGGTGPKFF
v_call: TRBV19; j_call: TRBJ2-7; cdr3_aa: CASSILPGRGHDEQYF
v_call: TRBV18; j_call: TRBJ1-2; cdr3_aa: CASSQGQDFYGYTF
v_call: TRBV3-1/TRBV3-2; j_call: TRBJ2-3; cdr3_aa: CASCRGGAEDTQYF
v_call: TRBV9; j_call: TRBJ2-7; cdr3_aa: CASSAERSYRQGWAGEQYF
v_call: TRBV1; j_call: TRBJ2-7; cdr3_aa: CTSSQDRAAGCYYEQYF
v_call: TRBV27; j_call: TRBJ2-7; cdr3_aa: CASSSNRDSYEQYF
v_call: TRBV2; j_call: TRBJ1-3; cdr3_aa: CASTQGSGNTIYF
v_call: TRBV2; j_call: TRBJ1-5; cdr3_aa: CATGGGYNQPQHF
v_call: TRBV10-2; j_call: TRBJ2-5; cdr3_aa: CASKEAGGLSAETQYF
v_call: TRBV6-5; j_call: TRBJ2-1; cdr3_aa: CASHEVMFFEQFF
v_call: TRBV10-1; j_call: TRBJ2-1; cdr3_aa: CASSAGGPGGNEQFF
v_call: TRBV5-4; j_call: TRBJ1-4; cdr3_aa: CASSFTEGEKLFF
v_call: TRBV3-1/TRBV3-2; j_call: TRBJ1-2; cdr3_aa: CASSQGQLGNGYTF
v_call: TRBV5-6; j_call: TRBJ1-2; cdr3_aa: CASSPTWTVYGYTF